What follows are 25 T cell receptor beta chains derived from one specimen sequenced in a study of neoadjuvant nivolumab and ipilimumab in lung cancer. The data were produced by immunoSEQ multiplex PCR, yet TCRdb's version contains in-frame clones alone and is incomplete. The data show roughly 30,000 clones, 65% to 85% seen once. The sample was peripheral blood, taken before neoadjuvant nivolumab, alone or with ipilimumab. The source of these receptors is an adult with non-small cell lung cancer.

The chain couples TRBV2 to TRBJ2-3, with D maybe TRBD1 (7 bases). The V end lost 4 bases, the J end lost 4 bases, and 15 bases lay between the germline ends. There are 15 residues in the CDR3. The germline CDR1 and CDR2 sequences are SNHLY and FYNNEI. The CDR3 is CASSVQGSGADTQYF. The CDR3 DNA sequence: TGTGCCAGCAGTGTACAGGGGTCGGGGGCAGATACGCAGTATTTT.

V gene TRBV7-3 combines with J gene TRBJ2-1, with 10 bases aligning to TRBD2. The CDR3 has 16 residues. From germline, CDR1 is SGHTA and CDR2 FQGTGA. V lost 2 bases and J lost 0; bases outside the gene matches: 1. Here the CDR3 reads CASSLSSGGSYNEQFF. DNA for the CDR3: TGTGCCAGCAGCTTATCTAGCGGGGGCTCCTACAATGAGCAGTTCTTC.

The V gene is TRBV7-9, the J gene TRBJ1-3, with no clear D. The ends were cut back, 4 bases at V and 0 bases at J, with 4 bases in the middle. This CDR3 spans 13 amino acids. CDR1 and CDR2 from the germline V gene are SEHNR and FQNEAQ (reference sequence). The CDR3 sequence: CASSSFSGNTIYF. As DNA, the CDR3 is TGTGCCAGCAGCTCTTTCTCTGGAAACACCATATATTTT.

This clone is a singleton in its sample. The rearrangement joins TRBV19 to TRBJ2-2, with a tentative D call TRBD1 (6 bases). The V end lost 6 bases, the J end lost 1 base, and 9 bases lay between the germline ends. The germline CDR1 and CDR2 sequences are LNHDA and SQIVND (reference sequence). The CDR3 has 14 amino acids. In DNA form, the CDR3 reads TGTGCCAGTAGGCAGGACAGGAACACCGGGGAGCTGTTTTTT. Residues: CASRQDRNTGELFF. Full variable domain (outside the CDR3, taken from reference TRBV19 and TRBJ2-2): DGGITQSPKYLFRKEGQNVTLSCEQNLNHDAMYWYRQDPGQGLRLIYYSQIVNDFQKGDIAEGYSVSREKKESFPLTVTSAQKNPTAFYLCASRQDRNTGELFFGEGSRLTVL.

The CDR3 loop is CASSYSPGGSPLHF. The CDR3 DNA reads as TGCGCCAGCAGCTATTCCCCCGGCGGTTCACCCCTCCACTTT. The rearrangement uses TRBV5-1 and TRBJ1-6; no definite D call. The CDR3 has 14 residues. Germline CDR1 is SGHRS and CDR2 is YFSETQ. The V and J ends lost 3 bases and 9 bases respectively, with 13 bases between them. The complete variable domain, with remaining parts taken from reference TRBV5-1 and TRBJ1-6, reads KAGVTQTPRYLIKTRGQQVTLSCSPISGHRSVSWYQQTPGQGLQFLFEYFSETQRNKGNFPGRFSGRQFSNSRSEMNVSTLELGDSALYLCASSYSPGGSPLHFGNGTRLTVT.

CDR3: CASSIEAQSSYNEQFF. The CDR3 DNA follows: TGTGCCAGTAGTATAGAAGCCCAAAGCTCCTACAATGAGCAGTTCTTC. The gene calls are TRBV19 and TRBJ2-1; D remains unclear. V lost 0 bases, J lost 0 bases, and 9 bases lay in between. CDR3 size: 16 residues. CDR1 LNHDA and CDR2 SQIVND come from the germline V gene (reference sequence). The whole variable domain, filled in from reference TRBV19 and TRBJ2-1, reads DGGITQSPKYLFRKEGQNVTLSCEQNLNHDAMYWYRQDPGQGLRLIYYSQIVNDFQKGDIAEGYSVSREKKESFPLTVTSAQKNPTAFYLCASSIEAQSSYNEQFFGPGTRLTVL.

This chain joins TRBV6-5 and TRBJ1-1, with a possible D match to TRBD1 (5 bases). Trimming shortened V by 2 bases and J by 5 bases, and 9 bases separated the two germline ends. Germline CDR1 reads MNHEY; CDR2 reads SVGAGI. The CDR3 sequence is 13 residues long. The CDR3, as DNA: TGTGCCAGCAGTTACATCGGGGGGACTGAAGCTTTCTTT. Residues: CASSYIGGTEAFF.

J is TRBJ2-5 and V is TRBV5-4; 10 nucleotides match TRBD1. V dropped 3 bases and J dropped 5; count of bases not matched to a gene: 7. Germline V gene data show CDR1 as SGHNT and CDR2 as YYREEE (reference sequence). The CDR3 is 15 amino acids. This chain's CDR3 is CASSSSTGGGETQYF. CDR3 DNA sequence: TGTGCCAGCAGCTCGTCGACAGGGGGCGGGGAGACCCAGTACTTC.

The genes are TRBV7-2 and TRBJ2-7; TRBD2 is a possible D gene (6 bases). The germline CDR1 and CDR2 sequences are SGHTA and FQGNSA. This CDR3 contains 14 residues. Trimming took 6 bases from V and 1 from J, leaving 13 bases between them. The CDR3 loop is CASSLSGDSYEQYF. CDR3 bases: TGTGCCAGCAGTTTGTCGGGGGATTCCTACGAGCAGTACTTC. Full variable domain (outside the CDR3, taken from reference TRBV7-2 and TRBJ2-7): GAGVSQSPSNKVTEKGKDVELRCDPISGHTALYWYRQSLGQGLEFLIYFQGNSAPDKSGLPSDRFSAERTGGSVSTLTIQRTQQEDSAVYLCASSLSGDSYEQYFGPGTRLTVT.

This chain links TRBV18 with TRBJ2-1, with 11 positions matching TRBD2. The V and J ends lost 3 bases and 6 bases, in that order; junction bases with no gene match: 7. The CDR3 contains 16 residues. Germline V gene data show CDR1 as KGHSH and CDR2 as LQKENI. For the CDR3, the DNA is TGTGCCAGCTCACCGAACATAGCGGGGGGGACCAATGAGCAGTTCTTC. It codes for CASSPNIAGGTNEQFF.

J is TRBJ1-2 and V is TRBV2; 9 bases match TRBD1. The trim removed 5 bases at V and 5 bases at J, leaving 3 bases unmatched. The V gene's germline CDR1 is SNHLY and CDR2 FYNNEI. There are 13 residues in the CDR3. CDR3 protein: CASSTGTGYGYTF. The CDR3 coding sequence is TGTGCCAGCAGTACCGGGACAGGGTATGGCTACACCTTC.

The J gene is TRBJ2-7, the V gene TRBV10-3, with TRBD2 as a possible D gene (6 bases). Trimming took off 7 bases at V and 4 bases at J, with 8 bases between the two ends. This CDR3 has 11 residues. CDR1 ENHRY and CDR2 SYGVKD come from the germline V gene. CDR3 loop: CAIMGGYEQYF. The CDR3 nucleotides read TGTGCCATCATGGGGGGTTACGAGCAGTACTTC.

The chain recombines TRBV19 with TRBJ1-5; tentative D call: TRBD1 (6 bases). Germline lookup yields CDR1 LNHDA and CDR2 SQIVND (reference sequence). V lost 4 bases to trimming and J lost 2 bases, with 12 bases between them. This CDR3 is built from 15 residues. CDR3 nucleotide sequence: TGTGCCAGTAGTACCCAGGGGCTACGCAATCAGCCCCAGCATTTT. This sequence encodes CASSTQGLRNQPQHF. The whole variable domain, remainder taken from reference TRBV19 and TRBJ1-5, is DGGITQSPKYLFRKEGQNVTLSCEQNLNHDAMYWYRQDPGQGLRLIYYSQIVNDFQKGDIAEGYSVSREKKESFPLTVTSAQKNPTAFYLCASSTQGLRNQPQHFGDGTRLSIL.

This clone occurred once. The chain combines TRBV2 with TRBJ2-5; D not resolved. Trimming shortened V by 6 bases and J by 5 bases, and 10 bases separated the two germline ends. Germline V gives CDR1 SNHLY, CDR2 FYNNEI. This CDR3 has 12 residues. The CDR3 DNA sequence: TGTGCCAGCAGCCTCAAGGTCGAGACCCAGTACTTC. This encodes CASSLKVETQYF.

The CDR3, as DNA: TGTGCCACCACTAGCGGGGGGCCAGATACGCAGTATTTT. It is translated as CATTSGGPDTQYF. The J gene is TRBJ2-3, the V gene TRBV6-1; 12 bases map to TRBD2. The CDR3 is 13 residues long. CDR1 MNHNS and CDR2 SASEGT come from the germline V gene. V lost 10 bases and J lost 4; bases outside the gene matches: 3.

The chain links TRBV29-1 to TRBJ2-7; possibly TRBD1 for D (6 bases). The V end was cut by 6 bases, the J end by 0 bases, with 15 bases between. CDR1 and CDR2 from the germline V gene are SQVTM and ANQGSEA. The CDR3 consists of 14 residues. The CDR3 loop reads CSVVDIGGSYEQYF. CDR3 sequence (DNA): TGCAGCGTGGTGGACATAGGGGGCTCCTACGAGCAGTACTTC.

This clone was recorded once. Germline is not matched at one junction end, which may reflect a read error. V is TRBV7-9 and J is TRBJ2-1; D remains unclear. The CDR3 is 13 residues long. Germline CDR1 SEHNR, CDR2 FQNEAQ (reference sequence). CDR3: CASSLESFNEQFF. The CDR3 nucleotides read TGTGCCAGCAGCTTAGAGTCCTTCAATGAGCAGTTCTTC. The full variable domain, in which reference TRBV7-9 and TRBJ2-1 provide the parts outside the CDR3, is DTGVSQNPRHKITKRGQNVTFRCDPISEHNRLYWYRQTLGQGPEFLTYFQNEAQLEKSRLLSDRFSAERPKGSFSTLEIQRTEQGDSAMYLCASSLESFNEQFFGPGTRLTVL.

The sample holds one count of this clone. The chain recombines TRBV5-1 with TRBJ1-5; no reliable D call. V gave up 0 bases and J gave up 6 bases, with 16 bases separating them. CDR1 and CDR2 (germline): SGHRS, YFSETQ. The CDR3 runs to 16 residues. The CDR3 bases are TGCGCCAGCAGCTTGGAACCCACCGGATTTGGTCAGCCCCAGCATTTT. The encoded protein is CASSLEPTGFGQPQHF.

V and J are TRBV11-2 and TRBJ2-1; D might be TRBD2 (6 bases). Germline assignment: CDR1 SGHAT and CDR2 FQNNGV. Trimming removed 2 bases at V and 8 bases at J, with 22 bases between. CDR3 size: 17 residues. Here the CDR3 DNA reads TGTGCCAGCAGCTTAAGTCGGGTGACTCGGGAGCTGGATGAGCAGTTCTTC. It yields the protein CASSLSRVTRELDEQFF. The entire variable domain, with the rest obtained from reference TRBV11-2 and TRBJ2-1, is as follows: EAGVAQSPRYKIIEKRQSVAFWCNPISGHATLYWYQQILGQGPKLLIQFQNNGVVDDSQLPKDRFSAERLKGVDSTLKIQPAKLEDSAVYLCASSLSRVTRELDEQFFGPGTRLTVL.

The rearrangement links TRBV11-3 to TRBJ1-6; tentative D call: TRBD1 (5 bases). The germline V and J ends were trimmed by 0 bases and 8 bases, with 5 bases remaining between them. CDR3 length: 13 amino acids. CDR1 and CDR2 (germline): SGHNT, YENEEA. CDR3 nucleotides: TGTGCCAGCAGCTTAGAGGGGGATTCACCCCTCCACTTT. Protein product: CASSLEGDSPLHF.

The rearrangement uses TRBV5-5 and TRBJ2-7; TRBD1 agrees at 9 bases. There are 17 residues in the CDR3. V lost 3 bases and J lost 0; bases outside the gene matches: 10. In germline, CDR1 is SGHKS, CDR2 YYEKEE (reference sequence). The CDR3 sequence: CASSYSDRGGTSYEQYF. CDR3 bases: TGTGCCAGCAGCTACTCCGACAGGGGGGGAACCTCCTACGAGCAGTACTTC.

V is TRBV5-1 and J is TRBJ1-1, with 8 bases identical to TRBD1. Germline loops: CDR1 SGHRS, CDR2 YFSETQ. The trim removed 5 bases at V and 1 base at J, leaving 10 bases unmatched. The CDR3 runs to 16 residues. The CDR3 loop is CASRNSPGGENTEAFF. In nucleotides, the CDR3 is TGCGCCAGCAGAAATTCTCCAGGGGGCGAGAACACTGAAGCTTTCTTT. The complete variable domain, with remaining parts taken from reference TRBV5-1 and TRBJ1-1, reads KAGVTQTPRYLIKTRGQQVTLSCSPISGHRSVSWYQQTPGQGLQFLFEYFSETQRNKGNFPGRFSGRQFSNSRSEMNVSTLELGDSALYLCASRNSPGGENTEAFFGQGTRLTVV.

V gene TRBV28 combines with J gene TRBJ1-1, with D unclear. With 8 bases removed from V and 5 bases from J, the gap between germline ends came to 15 bases. CDR1 is MDHEN and CDR2 is SYDVKM in the germline V gene. The CDR3 has 13 amino acids. CDR3 region: CASRPSQVTEAFF. The CDR3 region has the DNA TGTGCCAGCCGACCCAGTCAGGTTACTGAAGCTTTCTTT.

V usage is TRBV6-5 and J usage is TRBJ2-2; weak D call: TRBD2 (5 bases). CDR3 length: 15 residues. Germline CDR1 reads MNHEY; CDR2 reads SVGAGI. Trimming removed 4 bases from V and 5 bases from J, with 14 bases in between. CDR3 protein: CASSFTLRGTGELFF. In DNA form, the CDR3 reads TGTGCCAGCAGTTTTACATTACGAGGGACCGGGGAGCTGTTTTTT.

This clone turned up a few times. This sequence joins TRBV29-1 and TRBJ2-7; 7 bases are shared with TRBD2. This CDR3 is built from 13 residues. Germline CDR1 reads SQVTM; CDR2 reads ANQGSEA. Trimming at V came to 7 bases and at J to 5 bases, leaving 11 bases not matched to a gene. CDR3 loop: CSAGEGMLNEQYF. CDR3 DNA: TGCAGCGCTGGGGAGGGGATGTTGAACGAGCAGTACTTC.